This T cell receptor beta chain was captured by sequencing in a study of blood T cell repertoires in COVID-19. Study in general: Specimens from acute and convalescent COVID-19 originated in the United States, Italy and Spain. PBMCs, B-cell-depleted T cells, or T cells were the source of the cDNA or gDNA that made up the material.

Sequenced by immunoSEQ multiplex PCR; TCRdb stores in-frame clones only, minus some. The table includes 200,000 to 250,000 clones, approximately 86% detected once. The cohort comprised adults aged roughly 18 to 95 years residing in 20 to 30 US areas. Participants were placed into cohorts based on the clinical history they reported. The clonotype comes from a woman between 25 and 40 years old with acute COVID-19. Input material: PBMCs or T cells enriched from blood (not recorded which).

This CDR3 is CAWSGVGGAGEKLFF. The CDR3 DNA is TGTGCCTGGAGCGGCGTAGGAGGGGCCGGTGAAAAACTGTTTTTT. The rearrangement uses TRBV30 and TRBJ1-4; tentatively, D is TRBD1 (5 bases). This CDR3 is built from 15 residues. Germline CDR1 reads GTSNPN; CDR2 reads SVGIG (reference sequence). Between the trimmed V and J ends, which lost 3 bases and 7 bases, there was a span of 18 bases. Full variable domain (rest looked up from reference TRBV30 and TRBJ1-4): SQTIHQWPATLVQPVGSPLSLECTVEGTSNPNLYWYRQAAGRGLQLLFYSVGIGQISSEVPQNLSASRPQDRQFILSSKKLLLSDSGFYLCAWSGVGGAGEKLFFGSGTQLSVL.